One sample yielded the 23 T cell receptor beta chains listed below, sequenced in a study of chemoradiotherapy in HPV16-positive cancers. Profiled with immunoSEQ multiplex PCR; TCRdb holds only in-frame clones, not every one. In the table there are approximately 38,000 clones, around 77% of which are singletons. This material consisted of blood, taken from a patient who underwent chemoradiotherapy. These receptors came from a human donor with HPV-associated anogenital cancer.

The chain links TRBV9 to TRBJ2-2; D might be TRBD2 (6 bases). Germline CDR1 and CDR2: SGDLS and YYNGEE. V lost 4 bases and J 3 bases, leaving 16 bases between the germline ends. This CDR3 has 16 residues. CDR3 region: CASSPSRGSYTGELFF. CDR3 DNA sequence: TGTGCCAGCAGCCCTTCACGGGGGAGTTACACCGGGGAGCTGTTTTTT.

As DNA, the CDR3 is TGTGCCAGCAGCCCCGGACAGGGTGTCACTGAAGCTTTCTTT. Its translation is CASSPGQGVTEAFF. The chain is built from TRBV7-3 and TRBJ1-1, with 8 bases lining up with TRBD1. V dropped 5 bases and J dropped 4; count of bases not matched to a gene: 6. Germline V lookup: CDR1 SGHTA, CDR2 FQGTGA. CDR3 length: 14 amino acids. The full variable domain, its missing parts supplied by reference TRBV7-3 and TRBJ1-1, is GAGVSQTPSNKVTEKGKYVELRCDPISGHTALYWYRQSLGQGPEFLIYFQGTGAADDSGLPNDRFFAVRPEGSVSTLKIQRTERGDSAVYLCASSPGQGVTEAFFGQGTRLTVV.

This rearrangement joins TRBV25-1 to TRBJ1-5; 9 bases are shared with TRBD1. With 4 bases clipped from V and 4 bases from J, the junction kept 8 bases outside the gene matches. Germline V gives CDR1 MGHDK, CDR2 SYGVNS. The CDR3 extends over 16 amino acids. CDR3 DNA sequence: TGTGCCAGCAGTGCCGGGTCCGGGACAGGGAATCAGCCCCAGCATTTT. Residues: CASSAGSGTGNQPQHF.

V usage is TRBV20-1 and J usage is TRBJ2-7; D gene unclear. V dropped 6 bases and J dropped 0 bases, with 6 bases sitting between them. The germline V gene has CDR1 DFQATT and CDR2 SNEGSKA (reference sequence). There are 11 residues in the CDR3. The CDR3 DNA sequence: TGCAGTGCCTCCAGCTCCTACGAGCAGTACTTC. This codes for CSASSSYEQYF.

The V gene is TRBV11-3, the J gene TRBJ2-7; 12 bases fit TRBD1. The CDR3 covers 18 residues. V lost 5 bases, J lost 2 bases, and 13 bases stayed unmatched. Per the germline V gene, CDR1 is SGHNT and CDR2 is YENEEA. CDR3 sequence: CASSPPRDRGRRAYEQYF. CDR3 DNA: TGTGCCAGCAGCCCACCCCGGGACAGGGGGCGCAGAGCCTACGAGCAGTACTTC.

This clone was detected once. J is TRBJ1-1 and V is TRBV19, with a tentative D call TRBD1 (6 bases). The CDR3 length is 13 residues. The germline CDR1 and CDR2 sequences are LNHDA and SQIVND (reference sequence). Trimming shortened V by 10 bases and J by 2 bases, and 14 bases separated the two germline ends. DNA of the CDR3: TGTGCCACCGTACAGGGAGTTAACACTGAAGCTTTCTTT. It translates to CATVQGVNTEAFF.

For the CDR3, the DNA is TGTGCCAGCAGTACCAGGGGGGGGCCCGATACGCAGTATTTT. The encoded protein is CASSTRGGPDTQYF. This chain connects TRBV2 to TRBJ2-3; D is possibly TRBD1 or TRBD2 (7 bases each). The CDR3 runs 14 residues. Germline CDR1 reads SNHLY; CDR2 reads FYNNEI. V dropped 5 bases and J dropped 6 bases, with 15 bases sitting between them.

The rearrangement joins TRBV5-1 to TRBJ2-2; D assignment may be TRBD1 or TRBD2 (5 bases each). The CDR3 covers 14 residues. Germline V gene lookup returns CDR1 SGHRS and CDR2 YFSETQ. The V end was cut by 4 bases, the J end by 6 bases, with 13 bases between. The CDR3 DNA sequence: TGCGCCAGCAGCCCAGGTGTGGGGGCCGGGGAGCTGTTTTTT. Amino acids: CASSPGVGAGELFF.

The rearrangement joins TRBV13 to TRBJ1-3; 8 positions agree with TRBD1. CDR3 size: 16 residues. Trimming removed 7 bases from V and 7 bases from J; junction bases left unmatched: 15. Germline V lookup: CDR1 PRHDT, CDR2 FYEKMQ (reference sequence). The CDR3 sequence: CASIPYGQGAWNTIYF. CDR3 sequence (DNA): TGTGCCAGCATCCCCTATGGGCAGGGGGCGTGGAACACCATATATTTT.

This sequence joins TRBV10-3 and TRBJ1-1; D call uncertain. In germline, CDR1 is ENHRY, CDR2 SYGVKD. V lost 10 bases to trimming and J lost 0 bases, with 12 bases between them. The CDR3 extends over 13 amino acids. CDR3 amino acids: CATDEEMNTEAFF. CDR3 DNA sequence: TGTGCCACCGATGAAGAAATGAACACTGAAGCTTTCTTT.

V usage is TRBV4-1 and J usage is TRBJ1-5, with D unclear. CDR1 is MGHRA, CDR2 YSYEKL, per germline. CDR3 length: 15 amino acids. With 2 bases removed from V and 0 bases from J, the gap between germline ends came to 8 bases. This chain's CDR3 is CASSQYSHSNQPQHF. As DNA, the CDR3 is TGCGCCAGCAGCCAATACAGCCATAGCAATCAGCCCCAGCATTTT.

This rearrangement joins TRBV18 to TRBJ2-5; 8 bases align to TRBD1. Germline trimming cut 1 base from V and 5 bases from J; bases unmatched to any gene: 9. The germline CDR1 and CDR2 sequences are KGHSH and LQKENI. The CDR3 contains 16 residues. CDR3 DNA: TGTGCCAGCTCACCACGGACAGGGAAGACAACGGAGACCCAGTACTTC. It encodes CASSPRTGKTTETQYF.

The chain links TRBV19 to TRBJ2-7; 9 bases line up with TRBD1. The V and J ends lost 6 bases and 2 bases, in that order; junction bases with no gene match: 5. Per germline, CDR1 LNHDA and CDR2 SQIVND (reference sequence). This CDR3 has 14 residues. CDR3 loop: CASSSGTGTYEQYF. Here the CDR3 DNA reads TGTGCCAGTAGCTCCGGGACAGGGACCTACGAGCAGTACTTC.

The chain uses TRBV7-2 and TRBJ2-7, with 11 bases identical to TRBD2. Germline-derived CDR1 and CDR2 are SGHTA and FQGNSA. Trimming took 6 bases from V and 4 from J; bases not matched to a gene: 5. CDR3 length: 14 residues. In DNA, the CDR3 is TGTGCCAGCAGGGACACTAGCGGGGGTTACGAGCAGTACTTC. This codes for CASRDTSGGYEQYF.

In this sample, this clone turned up a few times. The gene calls are TRBV7-2 and TRBJ1-5, with no clear D. Deletions cut 5 bases from V and 4 bases from J, with 9 bases between. Germline V CDR1 and CDR2: SGHTA, FQGNSA. This CDR3 region has 13 residues. CDR3 in amino acids: CASSPSKNQPQHF. The CDR3 DNA reads TGTGCCAGCAGCCCCTCCAAGAATCAGCCCCAGCATTTT.

V is TRBV13 and J is TRBJ2-7; D is ambiguous. Trimming stripped 2 bases from V and 3 bases from J, with 11 bases between. The CDR3 sequence is 14 residues long. CDR1 is PRHDT and CDR2 is FYEKMQ in the germline V gene (reference sequence). DNA of the CDR3: TGTGCCAGCAGCTTATCTTTTCTCGGCTACGAGCAGTACTTC. Its protein product is CASSLSFLGYEQYF. The complete variable domain, with remaining parts taken from reference TRBV13 and TRBJ2-7, reads AAGVIQSPRHLIKEKRETATLKCYPIPRHDTVYWYQQGPGQDPQFLISFYEKMQSDKGSIPDRFSAQQFSDYHSELNMSSLELGDSALYFCASSLSFLGYEQYFGPGTRLTVT.

This chain's CDR3 is CASREGSGANVLTF. The CDR3 bases are TGCGCCAGCCGGGAAGGCTCTGGGGCCAACGTCCTGACTTTC. V and J are TRBV5-1 and TRBJ2-6; perhaps TRBD2 as D (5 bases). The CDR3 sequence is 14 residues long. The V end lost 7 bases, the J end lost 0 bases, and 8 bases lay between the germline ends. Germline V lookup: CDR1 SGHRS, CDR2 YFSETQ.

A few counts support this clone. The chain uses TRBV2 and TRBJ2-3; D perhaps matches TRBD1 (5 bases). This CDR3 spans 15 amino acids. V lost 4 bases and J 5 bases, leaving 16 bases between the germline ends. Germline CDR1 is SNHLY and CDR2 is FYNNEI. The CDR3 reads CASSVPAGRGDTQYF. CDR3 coding DNA: TGTGCCAGCAGTGTTCCGGCAGGGCGAGGAGATACGCAGTATTTT.

The V gene is TRBV6-1, the J gene TRBJ1-5; 9 nucleotides agree with TRBD1. The CDR3 extends over 17 amino acids. The germline V gene encodes CDR1 MNHNS and CDR2 SASEGT. The ends lost 3 bases at V and 2 bases at J; junction bases unmatched: 8. The CDR3 DNA sequence: TGTGCCAGCAGTGAGCCGACAGGGGGGTATGGCAATCAGCCCCAGCATTTT. This codes for CASSEPTGGYGNQPQHF.

This chain uses TRBV2 with TRBJ2-1; 16 nucleotides match TRBD2. CDR1 is SNHLY, CDR2 FYNNEI, per germline. The CDR3 length is 18 residues. V gave up 6 bases and J gave up 8 bases; unmatched junction bases: 13. In DNA, the CDR3 is TGTGCCAGCAGGACGGGACTAGCGGGGGGGCTGGTTGACGATGAGCAGTTCTTC. Encoded protein: CASRTGLAGGLVDDEQFF.

This chain connects TRBV9 to TRBJ2-1; TRBD2 matches 8 bases. The germline V gene encodes CDR1 SGDLS and CDR2 YYNGEE. V was pared by 0 bases and J by 7 bases, with 15 bases of the junction left unmatched. The CDR3 extends over 18 amino acids. CDR3 region: CASSVGIGGGGSPNEQFF. CDR3 in DNA: TGTGCCAGCAGCGTAGGGATAGGTGGCGGGGGGTCTCCTAATGAGCAGTTCTTC.

The chain employs TRBV5-1 and TRBJ2-3; 11 bases agree with TRBD2. This CDR3 has 17 residues. Germline CDR1 reads SGHRS; CDR2 reads YFSETQ. V gave up 1 base and J gave up 3 bases; unmatched junction bases: 7. This chain's CDR3 is CASSLNSGGAGTDTQYF. The DNA of the CDR3 is TGCGCCAGCAGCTTGAATAGCGGGGGGGCCGGGACAGATACGCAGTATTTT.

The chain recombines TRBV4-2 with TRBJ1-1; D not resolved. Germline CDR1 is LGHNA and CDR2 is YNFKEQ. Trimming took 5 bases from V and 0 from J, leaving 10 bases between them. The CDR3 runs to 14 residues. The CDR3 bases are TGTGCCAGCAGCGACGGACCGATGAACACTGAAGCTTTCTTT. It yields the protein CASSDGPMNTEAFF.